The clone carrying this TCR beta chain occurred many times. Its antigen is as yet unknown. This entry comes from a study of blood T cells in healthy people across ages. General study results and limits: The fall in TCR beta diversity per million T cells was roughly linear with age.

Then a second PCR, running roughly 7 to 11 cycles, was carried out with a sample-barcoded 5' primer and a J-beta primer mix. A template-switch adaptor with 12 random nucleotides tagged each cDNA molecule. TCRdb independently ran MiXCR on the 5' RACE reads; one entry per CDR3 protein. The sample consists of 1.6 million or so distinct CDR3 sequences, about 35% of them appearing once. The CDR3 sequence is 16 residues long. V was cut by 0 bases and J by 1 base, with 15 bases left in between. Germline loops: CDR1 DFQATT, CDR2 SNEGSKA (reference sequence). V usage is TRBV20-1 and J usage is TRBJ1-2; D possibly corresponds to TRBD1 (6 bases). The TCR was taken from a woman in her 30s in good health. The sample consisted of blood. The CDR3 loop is CSARDSRQDVNYGYTF. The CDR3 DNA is TGCAGTGCTAGAGATAGCAGACAGGACGTTAACTATGGCTACACCTTC.